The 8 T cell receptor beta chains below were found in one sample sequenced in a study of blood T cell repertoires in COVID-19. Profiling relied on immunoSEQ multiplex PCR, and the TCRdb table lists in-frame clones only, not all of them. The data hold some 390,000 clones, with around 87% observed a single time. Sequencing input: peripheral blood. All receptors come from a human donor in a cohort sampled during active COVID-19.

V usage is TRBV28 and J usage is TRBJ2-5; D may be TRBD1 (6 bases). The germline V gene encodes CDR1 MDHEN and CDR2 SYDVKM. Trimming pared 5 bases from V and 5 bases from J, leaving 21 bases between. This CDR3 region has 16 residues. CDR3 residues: CASSTHKEGGGETQYF. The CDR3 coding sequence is TGTGCCAGCAGTACACACAAGGAAGGGGGTGGGGAGACCCAGTACTTC.

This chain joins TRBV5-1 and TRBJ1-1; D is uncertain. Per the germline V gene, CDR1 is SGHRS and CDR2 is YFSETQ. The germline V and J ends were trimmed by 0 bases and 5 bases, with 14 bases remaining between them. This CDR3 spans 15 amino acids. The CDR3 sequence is CASSLDGERVTEAFF. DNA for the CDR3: TGCGCCAGCAGCTTGGACGGGGAACGTGTGACTGAAGCTTTCTTT.

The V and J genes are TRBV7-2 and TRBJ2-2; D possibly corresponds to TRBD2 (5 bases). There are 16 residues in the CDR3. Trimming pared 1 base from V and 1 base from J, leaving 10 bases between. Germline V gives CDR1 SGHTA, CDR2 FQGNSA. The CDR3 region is CASSLDTGMNTGELFF. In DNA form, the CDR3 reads TGTGCCAGCAGCTTAGACACGGGGATGAACACCGGGGAGCTGTTTTTT.

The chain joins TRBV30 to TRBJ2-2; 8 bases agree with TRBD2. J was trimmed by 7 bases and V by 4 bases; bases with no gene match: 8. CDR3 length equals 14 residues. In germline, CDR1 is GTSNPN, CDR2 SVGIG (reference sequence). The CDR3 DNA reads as TGTGCCTGGACCGGGACTAGGACGGGCGGGGAGCTGTTTTTT. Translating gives CAWTGTRTGGELFF. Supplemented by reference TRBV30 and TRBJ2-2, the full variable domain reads SQTIHQWPATLVQPVGSPLSLECTVEGTSNPNLYWYRQAAGRGLQLLFYSVGIGQISSEVPQNLSASRPQDRQFILSSKKLLLSDSGFYLCAWTGTRTGGELFFGEGSRLTVL.

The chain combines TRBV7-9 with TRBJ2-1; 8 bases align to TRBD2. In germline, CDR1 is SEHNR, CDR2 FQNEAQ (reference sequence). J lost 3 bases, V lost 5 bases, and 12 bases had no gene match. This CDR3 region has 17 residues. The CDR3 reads CASSPLRAGVNYNEQFF. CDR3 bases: TGTGCCAGCAGCCCCCTCCGAGCGGGAGTTAACTACAATGAGCAGTTCTTC.

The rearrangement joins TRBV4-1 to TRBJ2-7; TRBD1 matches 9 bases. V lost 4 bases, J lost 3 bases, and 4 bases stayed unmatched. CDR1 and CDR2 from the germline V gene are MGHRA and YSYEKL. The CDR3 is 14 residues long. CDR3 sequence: CASSLGQGDYEQYF. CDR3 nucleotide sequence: TGCGCCAGCAGCCTGGGACAGGGTGACTACGAGCAGTACTTC.

The CDR3 nucleotides are TGCGCCAGCAGCCAAGATAGGACAGGGTCGTTCGGAAACACCATATATTTT. The encoded protein is CASSQDRTGSFGNTIYF. The V gene is TRBV4-1, the J gene TRBJ1-3; 8 nucleotides match TRBD1. CDR1 is MGHRA, CDR2 YSYEKL, per germline. The junction had 8 bases not matched to a gene; V was cut back by 0 bases and J by 4 bases. This CDR3 region has 17 residues.

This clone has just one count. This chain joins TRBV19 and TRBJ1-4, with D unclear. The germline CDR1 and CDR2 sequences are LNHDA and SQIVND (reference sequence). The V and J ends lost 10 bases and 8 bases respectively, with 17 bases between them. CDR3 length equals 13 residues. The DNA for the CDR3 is TGTGCCACCAGTCGACCGGGGTGGGAAAAACTGTTTTTT. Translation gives CATSRPGWEKLFF.